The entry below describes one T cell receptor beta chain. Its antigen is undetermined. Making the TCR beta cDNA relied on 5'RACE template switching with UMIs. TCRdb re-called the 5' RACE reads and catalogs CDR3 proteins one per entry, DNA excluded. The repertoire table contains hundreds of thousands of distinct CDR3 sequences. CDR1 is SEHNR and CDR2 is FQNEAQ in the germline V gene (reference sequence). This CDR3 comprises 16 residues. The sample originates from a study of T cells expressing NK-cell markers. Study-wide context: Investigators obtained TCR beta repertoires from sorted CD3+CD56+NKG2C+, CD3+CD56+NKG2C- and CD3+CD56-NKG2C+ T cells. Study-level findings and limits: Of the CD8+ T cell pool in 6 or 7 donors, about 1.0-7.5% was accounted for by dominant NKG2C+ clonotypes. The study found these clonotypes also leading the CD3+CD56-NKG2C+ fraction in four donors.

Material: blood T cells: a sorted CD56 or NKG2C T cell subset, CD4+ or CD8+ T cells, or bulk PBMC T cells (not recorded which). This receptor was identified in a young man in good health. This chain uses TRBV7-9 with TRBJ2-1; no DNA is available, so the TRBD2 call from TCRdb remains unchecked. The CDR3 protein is CASSFAQRETHNEQFF.